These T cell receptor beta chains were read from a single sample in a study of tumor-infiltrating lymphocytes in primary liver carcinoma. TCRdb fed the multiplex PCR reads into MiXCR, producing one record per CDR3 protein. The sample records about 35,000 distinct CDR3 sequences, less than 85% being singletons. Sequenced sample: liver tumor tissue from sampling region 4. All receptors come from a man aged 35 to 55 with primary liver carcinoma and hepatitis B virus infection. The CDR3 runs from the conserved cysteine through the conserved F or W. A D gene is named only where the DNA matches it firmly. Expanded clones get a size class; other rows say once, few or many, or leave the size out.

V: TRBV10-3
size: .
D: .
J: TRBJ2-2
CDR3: CVISPGRNLGTWELFF
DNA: TGTGTCATCAGTCCGGGACGTAACTTAGGTACCTGGGAGCTGTTTTTT

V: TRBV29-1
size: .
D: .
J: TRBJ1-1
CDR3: CSVGGYEAFF
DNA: TGCAGCGTAGGGGGGTACGAAGCTTTCTTT

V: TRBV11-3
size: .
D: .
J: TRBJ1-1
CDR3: CGSRLDQTEAFF
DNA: TGTGGTAGCAGATTAGATCAAACTGAAGCTTTCTTT

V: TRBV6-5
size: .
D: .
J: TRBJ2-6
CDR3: CASSYNPSRGTGANVLTF
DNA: TGTGCCAGCAGTTACAATCCCAGCAGGGGTACTGGGGCCAACGTCCTGACTTTC

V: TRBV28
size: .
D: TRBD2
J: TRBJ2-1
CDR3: CACSLPQGATSGMAYNEQFF
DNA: TGTGCCTGCAGTTTACCGCAAGGGGCGACTAGCGGGATGGCGTACAATGAACAGTTCTTC

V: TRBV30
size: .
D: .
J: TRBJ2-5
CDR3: CVWSRGLVQETQHF
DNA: TGTGTCTGGAGTAGGGGACTGGTCCAAGAGACCCAGCACTTC

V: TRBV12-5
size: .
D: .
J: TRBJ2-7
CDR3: CASEGTGSYEHYF
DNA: TGTGCCAGTGAGGGGACTGGTTCCTATGAGCATTACTTC

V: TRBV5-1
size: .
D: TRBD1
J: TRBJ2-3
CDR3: CTSSLQGADAQYF
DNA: TGCACCAGCAGCTTACAGGGGGCAGATGCGCAGTATTTT

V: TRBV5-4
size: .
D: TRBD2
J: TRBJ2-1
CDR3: CAGSLGTSRIYEQSF
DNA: TGTGCCGGCAGCTTAGGGACTAGCAGGATCTATGAGCAGTCCTTC

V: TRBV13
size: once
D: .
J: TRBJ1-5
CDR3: CASSFGWSHQPQHF
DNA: TGTGCCAGCAGCTTTGGATGGAGCCATCAGCCCCAGCATTTT

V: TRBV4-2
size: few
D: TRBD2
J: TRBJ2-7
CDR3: CASSQERESSYEQYF
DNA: TGTGCCAGCAGCCAAGAGCGGGAGAGTTCCTACGAGCAGTACTTC

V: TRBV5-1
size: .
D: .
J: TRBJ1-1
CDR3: CTSSLDNPGGTEAFF
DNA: TGCACCAGCAGCTTAGATAATCCGGGGGGCACTGAAGCTTTCTTT

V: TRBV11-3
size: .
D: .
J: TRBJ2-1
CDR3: CVSSLGVSNNGHFF
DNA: TGTGTCAGTAGCTTAGGCGTCTCGAACAATGGGCATTTCTTC

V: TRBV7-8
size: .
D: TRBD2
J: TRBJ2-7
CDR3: CASSFTSAYRQYF
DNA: TGTGCCAGCAGCTTTACTAGCGCCTACAGGCAGTACTTT

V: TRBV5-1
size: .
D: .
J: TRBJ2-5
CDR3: CTSSLVGVGSKTQYF
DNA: TGCACCAGCAGCTTGGTAGGGGTTGGGTCGAAGACCCAGTACTTC

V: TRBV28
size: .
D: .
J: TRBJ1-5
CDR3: CASNLGDGNQHQHF
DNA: TGTGCCAGCAACCTCGGCGACGGCAATCAGCACCAACATTTT

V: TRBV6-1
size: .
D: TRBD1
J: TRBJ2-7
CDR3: CAIRPGQGAYEQYF
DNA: TGTGCCATCAGGCCAGGACAGGGGGCTTACGAGCAGTACTTC

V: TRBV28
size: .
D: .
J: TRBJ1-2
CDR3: CASSLAGHLYAYTF
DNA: TGTGCCAGCAGTTTAGCGGGACACCTCTATGCTTACACCTTC

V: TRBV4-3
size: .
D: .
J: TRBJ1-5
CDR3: CTSSQSRDQPQHF
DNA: TGCACCAGCAGCCAGTCCAGGGATCAGCCTCAGCATTTT

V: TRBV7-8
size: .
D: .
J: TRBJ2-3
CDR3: CARSISGYIDTQYF
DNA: TGTGCCAGAAGCATTAGCGGATACATAGATACGCAGTATTTT

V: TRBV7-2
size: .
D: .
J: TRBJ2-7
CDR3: CASGLGRVEQYF
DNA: TGTGCCAGCGGCTTAGGTAGGGTCGAGCAGTACTTC

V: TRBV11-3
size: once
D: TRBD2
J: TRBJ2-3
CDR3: CATSGSPAGGVDTLYF
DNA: TGTGCCACCAGCGGCAGCCCGGCGGGGGGGGTGGATACGCTGTATTTT

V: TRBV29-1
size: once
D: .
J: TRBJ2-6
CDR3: CSVELVGFGGNVLTF
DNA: TGCAGCGTTGAACTGGTGGGATTTGGGGGCAACGTCCTGACTTTC

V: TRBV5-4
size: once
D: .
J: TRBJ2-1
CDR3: CASSFLSYNGQFF
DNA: TGTGCCAGCAGCTTCCTCTCCTACAATGGGCAGTTCTTC

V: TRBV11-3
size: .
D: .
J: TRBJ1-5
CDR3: CVSNDSYSNQPQHF
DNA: TGTGTCAGCAATGACAGCTATAGCAATCAGCCCCAACATTTT

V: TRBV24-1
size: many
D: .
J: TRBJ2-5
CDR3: CATGMGAQETQYF
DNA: TGTGCCACCGGTATGGGGGCCCAAGAGACCCAGTACTTC

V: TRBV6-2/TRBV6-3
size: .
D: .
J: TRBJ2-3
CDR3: CVSSQGQVTRYF
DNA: TGTGTCAGCAGTCAGGGGCAGGTGACGCGGTATTTT

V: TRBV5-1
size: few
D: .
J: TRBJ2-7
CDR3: CASSLGGTPTVYGQYF
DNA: TGCGCCAGCAGCTTGGGAGGGACCCCCACGGTCTACGGGCAGTACTTC

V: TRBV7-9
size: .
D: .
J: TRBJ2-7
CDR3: CASSFGGNSYEQYF
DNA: TGTGCCAGCAGCTTCGGGGGTAACTCCTACGAGCAGTACTTC

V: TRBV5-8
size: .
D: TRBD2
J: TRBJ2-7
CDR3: CASSLSVAGTGSKQYF
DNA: TGTGCCAGCAGCTTGTCAGTAGCGGGAACCGGGAGCAAGCAGTACTTC

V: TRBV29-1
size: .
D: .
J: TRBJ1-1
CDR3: CSVDGGCGIRAEAFF
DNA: TGCAGCGTTGACGGGGGGTGTGGGATAAGGGCTGAAGCTTTCTTT

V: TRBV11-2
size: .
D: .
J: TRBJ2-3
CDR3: CAISPVGGGVPDTQYF
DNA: TGTGCCATCAGTCCAGTTGGAGGAGGGGTCCCAGATACGCAGTATTTT

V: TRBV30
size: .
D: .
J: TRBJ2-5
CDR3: CSYGLAPLETQYF
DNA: TGTTCCTACGGGCTAGCGCCCCTAGAGACCCAGTACTTC

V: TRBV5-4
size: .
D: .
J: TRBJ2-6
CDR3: CVSSWGGQHGSRANVLTF
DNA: TGTGTCAGCAGCTGGGGGGGACAGCATGGATCCAGGGCCAACGTCCTGACTTTC

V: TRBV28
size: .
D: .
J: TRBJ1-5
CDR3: CANTSGFMGSQPQHF
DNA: TGTGCCAACACCTCAGGGTTTATGGGCAGTCAGCCCCAGCATTTT

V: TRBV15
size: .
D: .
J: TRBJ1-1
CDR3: CATSRDHAGAEASF
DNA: TGTGCCACCAGCAGAGATCATGCGGGGGCTGAAGCTTCCTTT

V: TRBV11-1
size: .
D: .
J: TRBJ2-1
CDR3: CASSLIPVTLGSYNEQFF
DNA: TGTGCCAGCAGCTTAATCCCCGTGACCCTCGGGTCCTACAATGAGCAGTTCTTC

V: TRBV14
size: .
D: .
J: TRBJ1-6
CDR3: CASSQMYNSPLHF
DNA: TGTGCCAGCAGCCAAATGTATAATTCACCACTCCACTTT

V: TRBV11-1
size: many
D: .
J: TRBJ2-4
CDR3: CASSPPLAENIQYF
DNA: TGTGCCAGCAGCCCCCCCTTAGCCGAAAACATTCAGTACTTC

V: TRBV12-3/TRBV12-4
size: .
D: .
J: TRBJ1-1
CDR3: CASSIGQGNMNIEALF
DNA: TGTGCCAGCAGTATCGGTCAGGGGAACATGAACATTGAAGCTTTATTT

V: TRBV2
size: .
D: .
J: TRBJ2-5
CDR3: CVSSVNQETRYF
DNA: TGTGTCAGCAGTGTAAACCAAGAGACCCGGTACTTC

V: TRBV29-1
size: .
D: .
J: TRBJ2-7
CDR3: CNVVTSSHEQYF
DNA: TGCAACGTCGTTACTAGTTCCCATGAGCAGTACTTC

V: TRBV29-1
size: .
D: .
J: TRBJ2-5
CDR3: CSSSAEGQETYYF
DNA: TGCAGCTCATCAGCGGAGGGCCAAGAAACCTACTACTTC

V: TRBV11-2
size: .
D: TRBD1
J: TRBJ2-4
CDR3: CTSRSGTGDNVQYF
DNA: TGTACCAGCAGATCCGGGACAGGGGATAACGTTCAGTACTTC

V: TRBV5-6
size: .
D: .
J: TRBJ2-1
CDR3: CASTGGPNNEQFF
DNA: TGTGCCAGCACCGGAGGACCGAACAATGAGCAGTTCTTC